The T cell receptor (beta chain) described here comes from a study of graft-versus-host responses after intestinal transplantation. Broader study findings: GvH clones surfaced in recipient marrow, some emerging earlier in ileum or blood. Allografts of one patient group, those with graft-donor T cell macrochimerism, had high graft-versus-host to host-versus-graft clonal ratios.

Profiling relied on immunoSEQ multiplex PCR, and the TCRdb table lists in-frame clones only, not all of them. The data hold tens of thousands of clones, with more than 70% observed a single time. This clone showed up just once. The antigen is undetermined. The source is a human donor who was the organ donor for an intestinal transplant. Sequenced here: unstimulated CD4+ T cells sorted from spleen or lymph node cells, sampled before transplant.

CDR3 region: CASSASDFSGNEQFF. The CDR3 DNA sequence: TGTGCCAGCAGTGCCTCGGACTTCTCCGGCAATGAGCAGTTCTTC. This rearrangement joins TRBV28 to TRBJ2-1, with a weak D call TRBD2 (5 bases). The germline V gene has CDR1 MDHEN and CDR2 SYDVKM. CDR3 size: 15 residues. Between the trimmed V and J ends, which lost 5 bases and 6 bases, there was a span of 17 bases. The whole variable domain, remainder taken from reference TRBV28 and TRBJ2-1, is DVKVTQSSRYLVKRTGEKVFLECVQDMDHENMFWYRQDPGLGLRLIYFSYDVKMKEKGDIPEGYSVSREKKERFSLILESASTNQTSMYLCASSASDFSGNEQFFGPGTRLTVL.